The clone carrying this T cell receptor (beta chain) was recorded many times. Its specificity is unknown. This entry belongs to a study of T cell repertoires in cytomegalovirus infection. Turning to the study itself: Public TCR beta signatures provided an indication of both CMV infection and a matching HLA type.

Between the trimmed V and J ends, which lost 2 bases and 5 bases, there was a span of 18 bases. This CDR3 region has 16 residues. Per germline, CDR1 LGHNT and CDR2 FRNRAP. Findings and limits, study-wide: Clonotype analysis showed dominance of the ex vivo response by HLA-C-restricted CMV-specific TCR beta clonotypes.

TCRdb reprocessed the reads via MiXCR and lists one record per CDR3 protein. The profile shows 400,000 or so distinct CDR3 sequences, approximately 18% of them singletons. Sequenced input: PBMCs. The chain links TRBV12-5 to TRBJ2-5; tentative D call: TRBD2 (6 bases). The TCR comes from a human donor in good health (CMV status not recorded). Some clones in this sample may be carry-over from other donors' samples. The CDR3 bases are TGTGCTAGTGGTTTGAGGGTCCGGCGGGGCAAGGAGACCCAGTACTTC. Protein: CASGLRVRRGKETQYF.